The 31 T cell receptor beta chains in this list originate from one sample, sequenced in a study of blood T cell repertoires in COVID-19. TCRdb's table, derived via immunoSEQ multiplex PCR, lists solely in-frame clones and lacks some. The profile covers about 300,000 clones, with about 87% appearing a single time and approximately 1.4% taken by the ten largest. Source material: peripheral blood. The receptors were sampled from a woman in her thirties or forties who had recovered from COVID-19.

The V gene is TRBV18, the J gene TRBJ2-5; 9 bases line up with TRBD1. The J segment lost 4 bases and the V segment lost 4 bases, leaving 7 bases of the junction unmatched. This CDR3 has 15 residues. Germline CDR1 and CDR2: KGHSH and LQKENI. CDR3 residues: CASSRPGQGGETQYF. For the CDR3, the DNA is TGTGCCAGCTCACGCCCGGGACAGGGAGGAGAGACCCAGTACTTC.

This clone was found a few times. The chain uses TRBV5-8 and TRBJ1-5; possible D gene TRBD1, 5 bases. The V gene's germline CDR1 is SGHTS and CDR2 YDEGEE. V lost 4 bases and J 2 bases, leaving 19 bases between the germline ends. This CDR3 contains 17 residues. The CDR3 DNA follows: TGTGCCAGCAGCCATCACCGGGCGAAAGGGGGCAATCAGCCCCAGCATTTT. Translated, it gives CASSHHRAKGGNQPQHF.

The V call is TRBV12-3 or TRBV12-4, the J call TRBJ1-2; a weak D match, TRBD1 (5 bases). Trimming left V 8 bases short and J 6 bases short, with 16 bases between. This CDR3 comprises 13 residues. CDR3 amino acids: CASGQGRNNGYTF. As DNA, the CDR3 is TGTGCCAGCGGCCAGGGTCGCAATAATGGCTACACCTTC.

This chain joins TRBV5-1 and TRBJ2-5; maybe TRBD2 (6 bases). The germline gives CDR1 SGHRS, CDR2 YFSETQ. This CDR3 has 15 residues. V lost 2 bases to trimming and J lost 0 bases, with 11 bases between them. The DNA of the CDR3 is TGCGCCAGCAGCTTCCGGAGGGCCTACCAAGAGACCCAGTACTTC. It translates to CASSFRRAYQETQYF.

The V gene is TRBV5-6, the J gene TRBJ1-2, with 7 nucleotides matching TRBD1. The CDR3 has 13 residues. Germline loops: CDR1 SGHDT, CDR2 YYEEEE. V was clipped by 5 bases and J by 7 bases; unmatched bases: 8. The CDR3 reads CASSRGGGSGYTF. CDR3 sequence (DNA): TGTGCCAGCAGTCGAGGAGGGGGCTCTGGCTACACCTTC.

The chain recombines TRBV2 with TRBJ1-1; D unresolved. The CDR3 sequence is 13 residues long. Between the trimmed V and J ends, which lost 4 bases and 4 bases, there was a span of 10 bases. The V gene's germline CDR1 is SNHLY and CDR2 FYNNEI. The CDR3 DNA reads as TGTGCCAGCAGTGGACGACGGGGCACTGAAGCTTTCTTT. Amino acids: CASSGRRGTEAFF.

The V gene is TRBV27, the J gene TRBJ2-3; D might be TRBD2 (5 bases). The CDR3 has 14 residues. CDR1 and CDR2 from the germline V gene are MNHEY and SMNVEV (reference sequence). The V end was cut by 5 bases, the J end by 4 bases, with 13 bases between. CDR3 DNA: TGTGCCAGCAGTACGTCTAGGGAGCCAGATACGCAGTATTTT. Amino acids: CASSTSREPDTQYF.

Only one count was recorded for this clone. The chain has TRBV5-4 and TRBJ1-1; 10 positions match TRBD1. The CDR3 spans 15 residues. Germline V lookup: CDR1 SGHNT, CDR2 YYREEE (reference sequence). J was trimmed by 4 bases and V by 6 bases; bases with no gene match: 9. In DNA, the CDR3 is TGTGCCAGCACTGATCCCGACAGGGGGCGCACTGAAGCTTTCTTT. Residues: CASTDPDRGRTEAFF.

This rearrangement joins TRBV18 to TRBJ1-4, with D possibly being TRBD1 (6 bases). Trimming shortened V by 6 bases and J by 6 bases, and 14 bases separated the two germline ends. CDR1 and CDR2 from the germline V gene are KGHSH and LQKENI. This CDR3 comprises 14 residues. The CDR3 here is CASSLTGRDEKLFF. Written as DNA, the CDR3 is TGTGCCAGCTCCCTTACAGGGCGTGATGAAAAACTGTTTTTT.

V is TRBV6-5 and J is TRBJ1-5, with a tentative D call TRBD1 (6 bases). There are 15 residues in the CDR3. Trimming cost V 5 bases and J 0 bases, with 11 bases left between them. Germline assignment: CDR1 MNHEY and CDR2 SVGAGI. CDR3 sequence: CASSLDRDSNQPQHF. In nucleotides, the CDR3 is TGTGCCAGCAGTCTGGACAGAGATAGCAATCAGCCCCAGCATTTT.

This chain connects TRBV7-9 to TRBJ1-3, with D possibly being TRBD1 (6 bases). The germline V gene has CDR1 SEHNR and CDR2 FQNEAQ (reference sequence). V was cut by 5 bases and J by 4 bases, with 18 bases left in between. The CDR3 sequence is 16 residues long. This CDR3 reads CASSLVRGASGNTIYF. The CDR3 DNA reads TGTGCCAGCAGCCTCGTGCGGGGGGCTTCGGGAAACACCATATATTTT.

The J gene is TRBJ1-5, the V gene TRBV2, with D possibly TRBD1 on 6 matching bases. V lost 5 bases, J lost 6 bases, and 17 bases lay in between. This CDR3 has 15 amino acids. CDR1 SNHLY and CDR2 FYNNEI come from the germline V gene. For the CDR3, the DNA is TGTGCCAGCAGTCGGACAGACACCCGGAGTCAGCCCCAGCATTTT. It is translated as CASSRTDTRSQPQHF.

The chain couples TRBV3-1 (or the pseudogene TRBV3-2) to TRBJ1-1; 8 bases fit TRBD1. V shed 6 bases, J shed 1 base, and the junction held 1 base outside the gene matches. CDR1 and CDR2 (germline): LGHDT, YNNKEL (reference sequence). There are 13 residues in the CDR3. The CDR3 reads CASRGQANTEAFF. Written as DNA, the CDR3 is TGTGCCAGCAGGGGACAGGCGAACACTGAAGCTTTCTTT.

The V gene is TRBV15, the J gene TRBJ1-5, with 12 bases that match TRBD1. CDR1 is LNHNV and CDR2 is YYDKDF in the germline V gene (reference sequence). This CDR3 has 16 residues. Trimming cost V 0 bases and J 8 bases; bases outside gene matches: 5. The CDR3 here is CATSRDPGTGGKPQHF. In DNA form, the CDR3 reads TGTGCCACCAGCAGAGATCCCGGGACAGGGGGCAAGCCCCAGCATTTT.

The chain has TRBV5-4 and TRBJ2-3; 8 bases fit TRBD2. V shed 1 base and J 7 bases; nucleotides not matched to a gene: 11. The CDR3 spans 16 residues. CDR1 and CDR2 (germline): SGHNT, YYREEE (reference sequence). The CDR3 nucleotides read TGTGCCAGCAGCTTGACGGGGGGGGAGAGAGGAAATACGCAGTATTTT. Encoded protein: CASSLTGGERGNTQYF.

The chain uses TRBV2 and TRBJ2-1; 11 bases agree with TRBD2. The length of the CDR3 is 15 residues. V was pared by 3 bases and J by 7 bases, with 5 bases of the junction left unmatched. Germline V gene data show CDR1 as SNHLY and CDR2 as FYNNEI. The CDR3 spells CASSDPSGGWNEQFF. As DNA, the CDR3 is TGTGCCAGCAGTGATCCTAGCGGGGGGTGGAATGAGCAGTTCTTC.

The chain links TRBV4-2 to TRBJ1-1; tentative D call: TRBD1 (5 bases). The CDR3 loop spans 13 amino acids. Trimming left V 4 bases short and J 10 bases short, with 16 bases between. Germline CDR1 is LGHNA and CDR2 is YNFKEQ. In DNA, the CDR3 is TGTGCCAGCAGCCCACTGGGCGCCGGGGGAGCTTTCTTT. Translated: CASSPLGAGGAFF.

This rearrangement joins TRBV25-1 to TRBJ2-5, with TRBD1 as a possible D gene (5 bases). Trimming cost V 1 base and J 1 base, with 7 bases left between them. Germline-derived CDR1 and CDR2 are MGHDK and SYGVNS. This CDR3 has 14 residues. CDR3 region: CASSESTAQETQYF. In DNA form, the CDR3 reads TGTGCCAGCAGTGAATCGACAGCCCAAGAGACCCAGTACTTC.

The rearrangement joins TRBV5-1 to TRBJ2-5; 10 bases fit TRBD2. Looked up from germline, CDR1 is SGHRS and CDR2 is YFSETQ. Losses at the gene ends were 6 bases for V and 3 bases for J; bases not matched to a gene: 8. This CDR3 comprises 15 residues. The CDR3 spells CASKLVSGGEETQYF. DNA of the CDR3: TGCGCCAGCAAGTTGGTGAGCGGGGGGGAAGAGACCCAGTACTTC.

The V call is TRBV11-3, the J call TRBJ2-2; tentative D call: TRBD1 (5 bases). The CDR3 sequence is 14 residues long. Germline CDR1 SGHNT, CDR2 YENEEA. V gave up 6 bases and J gave up 3 bases, with 11 bases separating them. The CDR3 loop reads CASSRRGYTGELFF. The DNA for the CDR3 is TGTGCCAGCAGTCGAAGGGGATACACCGGGGAGCTGTTTTTT.

The J gene is TRBJ2-5, the V gene TRBV5-1; 8 bases are shared with TRBD1. The CDR3 runs to 14 residues. V shed 7 bases and J 5 bases; nucleotides not matched to a gene: 10. Germline CDR1 SGHRS, CDR2 YFSETQ. CDR3 in DNA: TGCGCCAGCTCCACCCAGGGGGCGACGGAGACCCAGTACTTC. Protein sequence: CASSTQGATETQYF.

Concerning this clone: The same CDR3 is also encoded by other DNA sequences in this sample. The CDR3 sequence: CAWTRTEAFF. The CDR3, as DNA: TGTGCCTGGACTCGCACTGAAGCTTTCTTT. The chain is built from TRBV30 and TRBJ1-1; D gene unclear. The length of the CDR3 is 10 residues. Trimming removed 4 bases at V and 4 bases at J, with 4 bases between. Per germline, CDR1 GTSNPN and CDR2 SVGIG (reference sequence).

V gene TRBV27 combines with J gene TRBJ2-6, with D perhaps matching TRBD2 (7 bases). Looked up from germline, CDR1 is MNHEY and CDR2 is SMNVEV (reference sequence). CDR3 size: 18 residues. V was cut by 8 bases and J by 0 bases, with 20 bases left in between. CDR3 DNA sequence: TGTGCCAGCGCACCGGGGGGCAGGGGAATCTCTGGGGCCAACGTCCTGACTTTC. Its protein is CASAPGGRGISGANVLTF.

The chain uses TRBV7-2 and TRBJ2-1; D might be TRBD2 (6 bases). The CDR3 totals 15 residues. V lost 3 bases and J 2 bases, leaving 11 bases between the germline ends. CDR1 and CDR2 (germline): SGHTA, FQGNSA. The chain's CDR3 is CASSLDGSTYNEQFF. CDR3 sequence (DNA): TGTGCCAGCAGCTTGGACGGGAGCACCTACAATGAGCAGTTCTTC.

J is TRBJ2-1 and V is TRBV5-1; possibly TRBD1 for D (5 bases). Trimming pared 1 base from V and 1 base from J, leaving 18 bases between. Germline V lookup: CDR1 SGHRS, CDR2 YFSETQ. The CDR3 contains 18 residues. The CDR3 coding sequence is TGCGCCAGCAGCTTGCGGTTGGGCCAGGGCCTTTCCTACAATGAGCAGTTCTTC. It is translated as CASSLRLGQGLSYNEQFF. Full variable domain (missing parts from reference TRBV5-1 and TRBJ2-1): KAGVTQTPRYLIKTRGQQVTLSCSPISGHRSVSWYQQTPGQGLQFLFEYFSETQRNKGNFPGRFSGRQFSNSRSEMNVSTLELGDSALYLCASSLRLGQGLSYNEQFFGPGTRLTVL.

The J gene is TRBJ2-5, the V gene TRBV19, with 9 bases aligning to TRBD1. Germline CDR1 is LNHDA and CDR2 is SQIVND (reference sequence). With 6 bases clipped from V and 2 bases from J, the junction kept 1 base outside the gene matches. The CDR3 sequence is 13 residues long. The CDR3 region has the DNA TGTGCCAGTAGCGACAGGGGGCAAGAGACCCAGTACTTC. Translating it yields CASSDRGQETQYF.

The chain couples TRBV6-6 to TRBJ2-1; 15 positions match TRBD2. V lost 6 bases, J lost 2 bases, and 8 bases stayed unmatched. Germline values: CDR1 MNHNY, CDR2 SVGAGI (reference sequence). The CDR3 has 18 amino acids. CDR3 in DNA: TGTGCCAGCAGCCGATGGACTAGCGGGGGGGCCACCTACAATGAGCAGTTCTTC. It yields the protein CASSRWTSGGATYNEQFF.

To note about this clone: Other DNA sequences of this sample code for an identical CDR3. The chain joins TRBV29-1 to TRBJ1-1; 8 nucleotides align to TRBD1. This CDR3 has 13 residues. Germline CDR1 is SQVTM and CDR2 is ANQGSEA. J lost 2 bases, V lost 3 bases, and 2 bases had no gene match. This CDR3 reads CSVEGQANTEAFF. In DNA, the CDR3 is TGCAGCGTTGAGGGACAGGCTAACACTGAAGCTTTCTTT.

The J gene is TRBJ1-5, the V gene TRBV3-1 (or the pseudogene TRBV3-2), with TRBD1 matching 8 bases. J was trimmed by 3 bases and V by 0 bases; bases with no gene match: 7. Germline CDR1 is LGHDT and CDR2 is YNNKEL (reference sequence). This CDR3 spans 17 amino acids. CDR3 sequence reads: CASSQDGQGAINQPQHF. The CDR3 DNA follows: TGTGCCAGCAGCCAAGATGGACAGGGTGCTATCAATCAGCCCCAGCATTTT.

The rearrangement links TRBV7-8 to TRBJ1-1; 7 positions match TRBD1. This CDR3 has 16 amino acids. CDR1 and CDR2 from the germline V gene are SGHVS and FQNEAQ. V trimming: 0 bases; J trimming: 1 base; junction bases outside the gene matches: 5. CDR3 residues: CASSLAGQEKNTEAFF. CDR3 nucleotide sequence: TGTGCCAGCAGCTTAGCCGGACAGGAGAAGAACACTGAAGCTTTCTTT.

The chain recombines TRBV6-6 with TRBJ1-1; weak D call: TRBD1 (6 bases). The ends were cut back, 5 bases at V and 1 base at J, with 23 bases in the middle. Germline V gene lookup returns CDR1 MNHNY and CDR2 SVGAGI (reference sequence). The CDR3 has 18 residues. The DNA of the CDR3 is TGTGCCAGCAGTCCTGATCGACAGGAACCCCCCCAGAACACTGAAGCTTTCTTT. It specifies CASSPDRQEPPQNTEAFF.